This T cell receptor beta chain derives from a study of human CD8 memory T cell subsets. Findings of the study overall: Among T cells, stem-like memory and precursor exhausted subsets showed similarly high diversity, unlike effector memory cells. Clonotypes that made up the stem-like memory T cell repertoire overlapped minimally with the precursor exhausted T cell repertoire.

Libraries of TCR beta chains were produced by 5' RACE (UMI-labeled). TCRdb processed the 5' RACE reads again and assigns one entry to each CDR3 protein, with no DNA. Its table records some 5,400 distinct CDR3 sequences. This clonotype is medium-sized by frequency. Its antigen is not known. The sequence came from a human donor in good health. Source material: CD8+ effector memory T cells (TEM) sorted from PBMCs. Subset defined: effector memory CD8 T cells, CCR7- CD45RO+ CD95+.

CDR3: CASSLDSVPNTEAFF. The genes are TRBV5-4 and TRBJ1-1; TCRdb's D call of TRBD1 is untestable without DNA. The CDR3 is 15 residues long. The V gene's germline CDR1 is SGHNT and CDR2 YYREEE (reference sequence).